The clone carrying this T cell receptor (beta chain) was seen many times. Antigen unknown. V was shortened by 5 bases and J by 10 bases, with 12 bases between the two germline ends. Germline V gives CDR1 SGHTA, CDR2 FQGNSA. This CDR3 has 12 residues. The sample originates from a study of T cell repertoires in cytomegalovirus infection. Study background: CMV infection plus the matching HLA type was flagged by public TCR beta signatures.

TCRdb re-derived calls from the reads in MiXCR, one entry per CDR3 protein. There are around 770,000 distinct CDR3 sequences in the sample; almost 30% occur only once, and around 14% lies in the top ten. Study outcomes and limitations: Summed public TCR beta family frequency identified CMV carriers bearing the relevant HLA. CMV-specific TCR beta clonotypes restricted by HLA-C were the ones dominating the ex vivo response.

The sequence was obtained from a human donor in good health (CMV status not recorded). Some clones in this sample may be carry-over from other donors' samples. Sequencing was performed on cultured CD8+ T cells from PBMCs, taken from culture after CMV antigen stimulation. This chain uses TRBV7-2 with TRBJ2-1, with a possible D match to TRBD2 (5 bases). The DNA for the CDR3 is TGTGCCAGCAGCGCCACTAGTATCGAGCAGTTCTTC. As protein: CASSATSIEQFF.